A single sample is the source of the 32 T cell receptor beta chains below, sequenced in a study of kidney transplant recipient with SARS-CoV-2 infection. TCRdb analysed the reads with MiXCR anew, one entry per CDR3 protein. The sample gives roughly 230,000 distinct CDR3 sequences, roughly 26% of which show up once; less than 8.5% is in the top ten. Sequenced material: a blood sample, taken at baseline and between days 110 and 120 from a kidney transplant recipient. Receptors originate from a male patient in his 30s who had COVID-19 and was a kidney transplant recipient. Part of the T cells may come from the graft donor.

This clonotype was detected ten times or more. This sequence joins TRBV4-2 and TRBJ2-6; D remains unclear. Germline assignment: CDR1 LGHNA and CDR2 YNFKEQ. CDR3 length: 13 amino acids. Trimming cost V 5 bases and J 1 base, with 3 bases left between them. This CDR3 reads CASSVSGANVLTF. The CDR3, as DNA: TGTGCCAGCAGCGTGTCTGGGGCCAACGTCCTGACTTTC.

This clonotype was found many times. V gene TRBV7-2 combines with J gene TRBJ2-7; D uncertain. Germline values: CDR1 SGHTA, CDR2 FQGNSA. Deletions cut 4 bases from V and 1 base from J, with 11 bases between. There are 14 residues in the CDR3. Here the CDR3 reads CASSSGRPSYEQYF. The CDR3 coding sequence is TGTGCCAGCAGCTCAGGACGTCCGTCCTACGAGCAGTACTTC.

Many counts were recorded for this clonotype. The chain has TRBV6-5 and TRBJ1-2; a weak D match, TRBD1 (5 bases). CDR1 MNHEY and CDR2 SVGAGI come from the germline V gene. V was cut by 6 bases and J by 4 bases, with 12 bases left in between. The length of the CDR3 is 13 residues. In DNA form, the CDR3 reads TGTGCCAGCAGCGACAGCGATATCTATGGCTACACCTTC. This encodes CASSDSDIYGYTF.

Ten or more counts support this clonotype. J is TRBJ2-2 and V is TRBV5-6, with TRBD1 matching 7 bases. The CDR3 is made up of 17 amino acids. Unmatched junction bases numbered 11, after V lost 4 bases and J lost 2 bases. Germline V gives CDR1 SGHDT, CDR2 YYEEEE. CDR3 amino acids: CASSEGPGQSNTGELFF. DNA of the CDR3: TGTGCCAGCAGCGAAGGACCGGGACAGAGCAACACCGGGGAGCTGTTTTTT.

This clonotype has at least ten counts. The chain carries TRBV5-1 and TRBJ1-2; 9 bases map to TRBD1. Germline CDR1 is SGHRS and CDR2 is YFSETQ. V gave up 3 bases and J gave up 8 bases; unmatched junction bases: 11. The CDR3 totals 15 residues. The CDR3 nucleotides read TGCGCCAGCAGCTGGGACCGGACAGGGGCGGGGGGCTACACCTTC. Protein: CASSWDRTGAGGYTF.

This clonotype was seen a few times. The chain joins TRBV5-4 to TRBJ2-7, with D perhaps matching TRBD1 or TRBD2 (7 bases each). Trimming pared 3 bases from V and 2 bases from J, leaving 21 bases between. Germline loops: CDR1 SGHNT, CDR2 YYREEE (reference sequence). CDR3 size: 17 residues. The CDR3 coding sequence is TGTGCCAGCAGCTCCCTTCGGGGGGACAGTCCTCCCTACGAGCAGTACTTC. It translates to CASSSLRGDSPPYEQYF.

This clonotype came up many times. This CDR3 reads CASSETGLSSYEQYF. CDR3 DNA sequence: TGTGCCAGCAGTGAAACAGGGTTGAGCTCCTACGAGCAGTACTTC. The gene calls are TRBV28 and TRBJ2-7, with D tentatively TRBD1 (6 bases). Germline CDR1 and CDR2: MDHEN and SYDVKM. V was pared by 5 bases and J by 0 bases, with 14 bases between. This CDR3 comprises 15 residues.

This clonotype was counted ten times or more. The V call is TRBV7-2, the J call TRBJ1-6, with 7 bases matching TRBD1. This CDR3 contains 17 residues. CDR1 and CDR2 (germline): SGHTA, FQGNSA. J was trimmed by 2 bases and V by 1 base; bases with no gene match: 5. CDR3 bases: TGTGCCAGCAGCTTAGTCGCGACAGGGCCCTATAATTCACCCCTCCACTTT. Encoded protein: CASSLVATGPYNSPLHF.

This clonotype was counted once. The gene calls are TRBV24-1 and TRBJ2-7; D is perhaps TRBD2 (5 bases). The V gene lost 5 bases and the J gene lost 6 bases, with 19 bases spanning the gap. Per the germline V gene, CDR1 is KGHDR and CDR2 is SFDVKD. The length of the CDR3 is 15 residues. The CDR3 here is CATSGLRPNLGEQYF. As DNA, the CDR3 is TGTGCCACCAGTGGACTAAGGCCAAATTTGGGCGAGCAGTACTTC.

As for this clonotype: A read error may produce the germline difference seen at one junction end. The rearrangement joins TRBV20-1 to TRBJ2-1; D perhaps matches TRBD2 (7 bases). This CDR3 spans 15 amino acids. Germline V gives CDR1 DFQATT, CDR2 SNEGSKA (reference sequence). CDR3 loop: CSARHRAKGGNEQLF. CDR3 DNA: TGCAGTGCTAGACACCGGGCCAAGGGGGGGAATGAGCAGCTCTTC.

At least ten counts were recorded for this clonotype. For the CDR3, the DNA is TGTGCCAGCAGCGATTTTTGGTTTACCCGAAAGACCTATGGCTACACCTTC. Translated, it gives CASSDFWFTRKTYGYTF. The chain is built from TRBV7-8 and TRBJ1-2; D is undetermined. Trimming pared 5 bases from V and 4 bases from J, leaving 23 bases between. The CDR3 runs to 17 residues. In germline, CDR1 is SGHVS, CDR2 FQNEAQ.

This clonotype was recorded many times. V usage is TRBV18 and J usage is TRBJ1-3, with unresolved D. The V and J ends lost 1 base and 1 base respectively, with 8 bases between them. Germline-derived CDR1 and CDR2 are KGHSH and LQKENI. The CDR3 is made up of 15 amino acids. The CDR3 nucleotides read TGTGCCAGCTCACCACTAGCAGAATCTGGAAACACCATATATTTT. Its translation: CASSPLAESGNTIYF.

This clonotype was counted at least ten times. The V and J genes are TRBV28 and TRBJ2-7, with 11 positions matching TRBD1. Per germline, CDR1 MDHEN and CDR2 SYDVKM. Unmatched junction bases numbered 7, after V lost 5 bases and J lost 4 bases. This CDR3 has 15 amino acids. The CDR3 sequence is CASSQRTGGDYEQYF. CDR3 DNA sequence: TGTGCCAGCAGTCAGAGGACAGGGGGCGATTACGAGCAGTACTTC. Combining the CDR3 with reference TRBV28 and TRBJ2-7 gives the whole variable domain DVKVTQSSRYLVKRTGEKVFLECVQDMDHENMFWYRQDPGLGLRLIYFSYDVKMKEKGDIPEGYSVSREKKERFSLILESASTNQTSMYLCASSQRTGGDYEQYFGPGTRLTVT.

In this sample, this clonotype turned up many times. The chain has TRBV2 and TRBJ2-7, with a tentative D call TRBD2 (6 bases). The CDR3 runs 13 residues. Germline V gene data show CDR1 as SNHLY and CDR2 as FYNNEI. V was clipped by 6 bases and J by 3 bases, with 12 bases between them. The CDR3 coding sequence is TGTGCCAGCAGATCTGGGACTGGCTACGAGCAGTACTTC. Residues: CASRSGTGYEQYF. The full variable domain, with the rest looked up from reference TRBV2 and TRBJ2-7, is EPEVTQTPSHQVTQMGQEVILRCVPISNHLYFYWYRQILGQKVEFLVSFYNNEISEKSEIFDDQFSVERPDGSNFTLKIRSTKLEDSAMYFCASRSGTGYEQYFGPGTRLTVT.

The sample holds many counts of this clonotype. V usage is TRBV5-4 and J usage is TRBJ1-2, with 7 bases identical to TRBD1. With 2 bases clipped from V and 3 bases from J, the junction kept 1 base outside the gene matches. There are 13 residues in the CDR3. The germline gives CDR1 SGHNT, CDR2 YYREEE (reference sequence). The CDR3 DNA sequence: TGTGCCAGCAGCTTCGGACAGGACTATGGCTACACCTTC. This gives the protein CASSFGQDYGYTF. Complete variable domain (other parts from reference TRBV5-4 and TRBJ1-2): ETGVTQSPTHLIKTRGQQVTLRCSSQSGHNTVSWYQQALGQGPQFIFQYYREEENGRGNFPPRFSGLQFPNYSSELNVNALELDDSALYLCASSFGQDYGYTFGSGTRLTVV.

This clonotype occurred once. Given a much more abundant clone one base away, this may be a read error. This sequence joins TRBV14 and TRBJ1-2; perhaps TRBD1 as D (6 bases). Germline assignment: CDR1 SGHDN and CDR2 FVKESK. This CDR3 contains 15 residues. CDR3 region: CASNQRGRGIYGYTF. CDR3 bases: TGTGCCAGCAACCAAAGGGGGAGGGGAATCTATGGCTACACCTTC.

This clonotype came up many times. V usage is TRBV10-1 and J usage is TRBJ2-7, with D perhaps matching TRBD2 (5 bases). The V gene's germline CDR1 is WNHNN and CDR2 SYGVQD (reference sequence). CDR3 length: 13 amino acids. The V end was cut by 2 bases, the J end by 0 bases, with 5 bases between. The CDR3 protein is CASSERDSYEQYF. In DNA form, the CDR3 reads TGCGCCAGCAGTGAGCGGGACTCCTACGAGCAGTACTTC.

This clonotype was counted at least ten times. CDR3 DNA: TGTGCCAGCAGCTCCGATCCGGGGAGATCTGGAAACACCATATATTTT. This encodes CASSSDPGRSGNTIYF. The chain links TRBV9 to TRBJ1-3; D is unresolved. Trimming pared 4 bases from V and 1 base from J, leaving 15 bases between. The CDR3 sequence is 16 residues long. CDR1 is SGDLS, CDR2 YYNGEE, per germline.

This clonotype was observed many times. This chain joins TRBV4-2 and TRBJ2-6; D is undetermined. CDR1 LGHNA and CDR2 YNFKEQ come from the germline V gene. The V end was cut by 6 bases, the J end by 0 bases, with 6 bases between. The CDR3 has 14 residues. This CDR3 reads CASRGDSGANVLTF. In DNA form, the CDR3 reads TGTGCCAGCAGGGGTGACTCTGGGGCCAACGTCCTGACTTTC.

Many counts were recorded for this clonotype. The CDR3 loop is CASSWAYGWEQYF. CDR3 DNA sequence: TGTGCCAGCAGCTGGGCGTACGGGTGGGAGCAGTACTTC. The chain recombines TRBV27 with TRBJ2-7; the D is unclear. The CDR3 runs 13 residues. Trimming pared 6 bases from V and 7 bases from J, leaving 16 bases between. The germline gives CDR1 MNHEY, CDR2 SMNVEV (reference sequence).

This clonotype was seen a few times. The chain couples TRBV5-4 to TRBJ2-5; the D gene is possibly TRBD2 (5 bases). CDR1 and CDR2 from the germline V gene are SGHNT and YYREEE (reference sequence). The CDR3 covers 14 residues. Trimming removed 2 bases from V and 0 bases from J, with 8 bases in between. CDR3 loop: CASSLVAYQETQYF. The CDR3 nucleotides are TGTGCCAGCAGCTTAGTAGCGTACCAAGAGACCCAGTACTTC.

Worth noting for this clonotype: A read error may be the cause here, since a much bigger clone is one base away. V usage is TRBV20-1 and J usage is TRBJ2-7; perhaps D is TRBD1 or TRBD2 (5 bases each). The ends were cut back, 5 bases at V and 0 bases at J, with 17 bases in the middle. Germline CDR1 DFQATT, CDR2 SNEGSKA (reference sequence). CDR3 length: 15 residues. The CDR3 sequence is CSAPGTDCYSYEQYF. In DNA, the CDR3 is TGCAGTGCTCCCGGGACCGATTGCTACTCCTACGAGCAGTACTTC.

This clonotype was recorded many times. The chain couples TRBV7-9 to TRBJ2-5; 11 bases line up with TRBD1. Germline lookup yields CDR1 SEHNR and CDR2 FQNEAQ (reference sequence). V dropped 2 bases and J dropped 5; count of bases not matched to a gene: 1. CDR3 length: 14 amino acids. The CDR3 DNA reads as TGTGCCAGCAGCTTAAGGACAGGGGGCGAGACCCAGTACTTC. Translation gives CASSLRTGGETQYF.

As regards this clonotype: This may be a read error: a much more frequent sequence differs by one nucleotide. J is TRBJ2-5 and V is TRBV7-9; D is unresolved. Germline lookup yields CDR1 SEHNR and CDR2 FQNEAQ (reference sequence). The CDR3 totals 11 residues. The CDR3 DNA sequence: TGTGCTAGCAGCTCAGGTCAGACCCAGTGCTTC. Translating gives CASSSGQTQCF.

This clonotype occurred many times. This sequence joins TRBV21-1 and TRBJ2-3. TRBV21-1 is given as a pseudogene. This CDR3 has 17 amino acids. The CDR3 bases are TGTGCCAGCAGTGGGCTGGTAGCTACAGTCATGCAAGATACGCAGTATTTT. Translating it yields CASSGLVATVMQDTQYF.

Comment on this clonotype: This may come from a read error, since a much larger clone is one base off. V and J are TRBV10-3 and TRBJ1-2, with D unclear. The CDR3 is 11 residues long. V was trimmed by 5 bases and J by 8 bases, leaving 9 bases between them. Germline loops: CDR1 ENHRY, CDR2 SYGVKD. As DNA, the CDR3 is TGTGCCATCAGTCACGTGGAGGGCTACACCTTC. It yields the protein CAISHVEGYTF.

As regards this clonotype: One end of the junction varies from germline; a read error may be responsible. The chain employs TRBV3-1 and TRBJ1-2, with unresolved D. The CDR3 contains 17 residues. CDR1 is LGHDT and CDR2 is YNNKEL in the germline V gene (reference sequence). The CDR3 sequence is CAGSQKTTLRKTYGYTF. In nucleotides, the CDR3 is TGTGCCGGCAGCCAGAAGACCACCCTTCGAAAGACCTATGGCTACACCTTC.

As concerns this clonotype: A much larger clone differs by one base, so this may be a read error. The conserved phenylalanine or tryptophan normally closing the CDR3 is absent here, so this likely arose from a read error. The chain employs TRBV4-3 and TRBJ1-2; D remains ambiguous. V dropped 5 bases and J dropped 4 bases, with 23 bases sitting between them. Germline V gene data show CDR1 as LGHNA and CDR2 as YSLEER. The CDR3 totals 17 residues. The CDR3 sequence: CASSDRQGRRKTYGYTL. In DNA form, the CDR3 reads TGCGCCAGCAGCGATCGACAAGGACGTCGAAAGACCTATGGCTACACCCTC.

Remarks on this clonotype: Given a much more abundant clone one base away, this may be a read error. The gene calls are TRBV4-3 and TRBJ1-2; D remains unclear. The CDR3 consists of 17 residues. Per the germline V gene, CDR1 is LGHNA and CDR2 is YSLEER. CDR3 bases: TGCTCCAGCAGCAGGATTGAAGGACGTCGAAAGACCTATGGCTACACCTTC. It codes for CSSSRIEGRRKTYGYTF.

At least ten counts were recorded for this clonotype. The CDR3 DNA is TGTGCCAGCACACTATTCGTACCAGGAAAGACCTATGGCTACACCTTC. Protein sequence: CASTLFVPGKTYGYTF. The chain carries TRBV5-4 and TRBJ1-2; D gene ambiguous. The V end was cut by 6 bases, the J end by 4 bases, with 22 bases between. CDR1 is SGHNT, CDR2 YYREEE, per germline (reference sequence). The CDR3 is 16 residues long.

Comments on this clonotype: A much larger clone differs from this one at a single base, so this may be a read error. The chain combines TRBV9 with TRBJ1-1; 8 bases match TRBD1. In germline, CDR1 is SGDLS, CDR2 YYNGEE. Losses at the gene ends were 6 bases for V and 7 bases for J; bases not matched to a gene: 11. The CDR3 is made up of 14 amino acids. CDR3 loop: CASNEGRGHGEAFF. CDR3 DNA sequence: TGTGCCAGCAACGAGGGCAGGGGGCATGGTGAAGCTTTCTTT.

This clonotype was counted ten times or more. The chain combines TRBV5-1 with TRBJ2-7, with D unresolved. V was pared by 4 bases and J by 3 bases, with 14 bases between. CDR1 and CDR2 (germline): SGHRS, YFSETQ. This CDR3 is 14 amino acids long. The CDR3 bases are TGCGCCAGCAGCGGGGTAGGCCGGGTCTACGAGCAGTACTTC. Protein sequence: CASSGVGRVYEQYF. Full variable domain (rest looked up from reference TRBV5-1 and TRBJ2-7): KAGVTQTPRYLIKTRGQQVTLSCSPISGHRSVSWYQQTPGQGLQFLFEYFSETQRNKGNFPGRFSGRQFSNSRSEMNVSTLELGDSALYLCASSGVGRVYEQYFGPGTRLTVT.